Following are 31 T cell receptor beta chains from one sample sequenced in a study of blood T cell repertoires in COVID-19. Assay: immunoSEQ multiplex PCR; the TCRdb copy retains only in-frame clones and omits some. The top ten hold 1.8% of the sample, which has roughly 500,000 clones, approximately 88% seen once. Specimen: PBMCs or T cells enriched from blood (not recorded which). The receptors shown here come from a woman in her forties who had recovered from COVID-19.

The gene calls are TRBV18 and TRBJ2-2, with unresolved D. The germline V gene has CDR1 KGHSH and CDR2 LQKENI. The CDR3 is made up of 14 amino acids. Trimming pared 3 bases from V and 1 base from J, leaving 6 bases between. This chain's CDR3 is CASSPAENTGELFF. DNA of the CDR3: TGTGCCAGCTCACCGGCTGAGAACACCGGGGAGCTGTTTTTT.

A few counts support this clone. The chain employs TRBV30 and TRBJ1-2, with D possibly TRBD1 on 6 matching bases. Deletions cut 2 bases from V and 4 bases from J, with 11 bases between. In germline, CDR1 is GTSNPN, CDR2 SVGIG (reference sequence). The length of the CDR3 is 13 residues. This chain's CDR3 is CAWSFRDTYGYTF. Written as DNA, the CDR3 is TGTGCCTGGAGTTTCCGGGACACCTATGGCTACACCTTC. Complete variable domain (other parts from reference TRBV30 and TRBJ1-2): SQTIHQWPATLVQPVGSPLSLECTVEGTSNPNLYWYRQAAGRGLQLLFYSVGIGQISSEVPQNLSASRPQDRQFILSSKKLLLSDSGFYLCAWSFRDTYGYTFGSGTRLTVV.

The chain has TRBV24-1 and TRBJ1-2, with TRBD1 matching over 9 bases. The CDR3 is 14 amino acids. Losses at the gene ends were 10 bases for V and 7 bases for J; bases not matched to a gene: 12. Looked up from germline, CDR1 is KGHDR and CDR2 is SFDVKD. The CDR3 nucleotides are TGTGCCACGAGATGGGGACAGGGCTCGTGTGGCTACACCTTC. Translated: CATRWGQGSCGYTF.

The V call is TRBV15, the J call TRBJ1-1; D is possibly TRBD1 (5 bases). CDR3 length equals 16 residues. Trimming stripped 0 bases from V and 4 bases from J, with 15 bases between. Germline CDR1 reads LNHNV; CDR2 reads YYDKDF (reference sequence). Written as DNA, the CDR3 is TGTGCCACCAGCAGAGAACCAGGGAGGTGGGTCACTGAAGCTTTCTTT. This codes for CATSREPGRWVTEAFF.

V is TRBV5-4 and J is TRBJ1-2; D is ambiguous. The germline V and J ends were trimmed by 1 base and 0 bases, with 7 bases remaining between them. Germline CDR1 and CDR2: SGHNT and YYREEE (reference sequence). The CDR3 runs 14 residues. The CDR3 DNA is TGTGCCAGCAGCTTGCCAGGTACTAACTATGGCTACACCTTC. This encodes CASSLPGTNYGYTF.

The chain has TRBV14 and TRBJ1-2; D uncertain. Germline CDR1 and CDR2: SGHDN and FVKESK. The V end lost 0 bases, the J end lost 4 bases, and 15 bases lay between the germline ends. The CDR3 is 16 amino acids. The CDR3 nucleotides are TGTGCCAGCAGCCAAGATAGGAGGAGCGTTAGCTATGGCTACACCTTC. This sequence encodes CASSQDRRSVSYGYTF.

This chain joins TRBV24-1 and TRBJ2-3, with 8 bases aligning to TRBD1. The CDR3 is made up of 16 amino acids. J was trimmed by 0 bases and V by 1 base; bases with no gene match: 2. From germline, CDR1 is KGHDR and CDR2 SFDVKD. Here the CDR3 DNA reads TGTGCCACCAGTGATTTCGGACAGGGTAGCACAGATACGCAGTATTTT. Translation: CATSDFGQGSTDTQYF.

CDR3 DNA sequence: TGCGCCAGCAGACCGGCGGTTGGTCTCCTCACAGATACGCAGTATTTT. Translated, it gives CASRPAVGLLTDTQYF. The chain links TRBV5-1 to TRBJ2-3; D not certain. Trimming stripped 5 bases from V and 2 bases from J, with 18 bases between. CDR3 length equals 16 residues. Germline-derived CDR1 and CDR2 are SGHRS and YFSETQ.

V usage is TRBV24-1 and J usage is TRBJ2-1, with D maybe TRBD2 (6 bases). The ends were cut back, 3 bases at V and 0 bases at J, with 14 bases in the middle. The CDR3 is 17 residues long. Germline V gives CDR1 KGHDR, CDR2 SFDVKD. The CDR3 DNA reads TGTGCCACCAGTGATGCGCCGGGACTTTCCTCCTACAATGAGCAGTTCTTC. Protein: CATSDAPGLSSYNEQFF.

On this clone itself: Other DNA sequences in this sample translate to the same CDR3. The genes are TRBV24-1 and TRBJ1-2, with 7 bases lining up with TRBD1. With V trimmed by 3 bases and J by 3 bases, 3 bases remained unmatched. The length of the CDR3 is 14 residues. Germline lookup yields CDR1 KGHDR and CDR2 SFDVKD. The CDR3 DNA reads TGTGCCACCAGTGATCCCGACAGGGACTATGGCTACACCTTC. Residues: CATSDPDRDYGYTF.

V gene TRBV7-2 combines with J gene TRBJ2-5; a possible D gene is TRBD1 (6 bases). V was pared by 10 bases and J by 4 bases, with 19 bases between. This CDR3 is 14 amino acids long. The germline V gene has CDR1 SGHTA and CDR2 FQGNSA. The CDR3 sequence: CATQSVTGRETQYF. The CDR3 bases are TGTGCCACCCAATCCGTTACAGGGCGAGAGACCCAGTACTTC. The full variable domain, completed using reference TRBV7-2 and TRBJ2-5, is GAGVSQSPSNKVTEKGKDVELRCDPISGHTALYWYRQSLGQGLEFLIYFQGNSAPDKSGLPSDRFSAERTGGSVSTLTIQRTQQEDSAVYLCATQSVTGRETQYFGPGTRLLVL.

This chain joins TRBV7-2 and TRBJ2-7; TRBD2 matches 8 bases. The CDR3 has 16 amino acids. The germline V gene encodes CDR1 SGHTA and CDR2 FQGNSA. J gave up 1 base and V 5 bases, and 10 bases lay outside the gene matches. The CDR3 loop is CASSLSGTRRSYEQYF. As DNA, the CDR3 is TGTGCCAGCAGCCTCTCCGGGACTAGAAGGTCCTACGAGCAGTACTTC.

The chain links TRBV9 to TRBJ1-3; TRBD1 is a possible D gene (5 bases). Trimming stripped 3 bases from V and 0 bases from J, with 13 bases between. The CDR3 runs 16 residues. Germline CDR1 and CDR2: SGDLS and YYNGEE. The chain's CDR3 is CASSERTRGSGNTIYF. CDR3 nucleotide sequence: TGTGCCAGCAGCGAAAGGACACGAGGCTCTGGAAACACCATATATTTT.

The chain couples TRBV6-5 to TRBJ2-5, with 8 bases matching TRBD1. The CDR3 has 14 residues. Per the germline V gene, CDR1 is MNHEY and CDR2 is SVGAGI. The junction had 12 bases not matched to a gene; V was cut back by 11 bases and J by 4 bases. CDR3: CAGRRTGRGETQYF. The CDR3 DNA reads as TGTGCCGGACGCCGGACAGGGCGTGGAGAGACCCAGTACTTC.

The chain combines TRBV27 with TRBJ2-7; 11 bases line up with TRBD2. This CDR3 comprises 16 residues. The germline CDR1 and CDR2 sequences are MNHEY and SMNVEV (reference sequence). The trim removed 3 bases at V and 2 bases at J, leaving 6 bases unmatched. DNA for the CDR3: TGTGCCAGCAGTTTTAGACCGGGACTAGCGGCCTACGAGCAGTACTTC. Residues: CASSFRPGLAAYEQYF.

The rearrangement links TRBV7-9 to TRBJ2-3; 13 positions match TRBD2. The CDR3 runs to 18 residues. The V gene's germline CDR1 is SEHNR and CDR2 FQNEAQ (reference sequence). Trimming removed 4 bases from V and 2 bases from J; junction bases left unmatched: 9. This CDR3 reads CASSSGLAGVPITDTQYF. CDR3 DNA: TGTGCCAGCAGCTCCGGACTAGCGGGAGTGCCGATCACAGATACGCAGTATTTT.

This clone was counted only a few times. The V call is TRBV10-3, the J call TRBJ2-2, with D possibly being TRBD1 (6 bases). Germline V gene sequence: CDR1 ENHRY, CDR2 SYGVKD. The CDR3 runs to 14 residues. Trimming shortened V by 7 bases and J by 5 bases, and 14 bases separated the two germline ends. The CDR3 is CAIKAGEGTGELFF. The CDR3 nucleotides are TGTGCCATCAAGGCAGGGGAAGGGACCGGGGAGCTGTTTTTT.

V gene TRBV10-2 combines with J gene TRBJ2-1; D possibly corresponds to TRBD2 (6 bases). Germline-derived CDR1 and CDR2 are WSHSY and SAAADI. The length of the CDR3 is 13 residues. Trimming shortened V by 3 bases and J by 5 bases, and 8 bases separated the two germline ends. The CDR3 DNA sequence: TGCGCCAGCAGTGATAGGACTAACAATGAGCAGTTCTTC. This sequence encodes CASSDRTNNEQFF.

V and J are TRBV27 and TRBJ1-1; possibly TRBD1 for D (5 bases). Looked up from germline, CDR1 is MNHEY and CDR2 is SMNVEV (reference sequence). With 0 bases removed from V and 0 bases from J, the gap between germline ends came to 14 bases. The CDR3 runs to 17 residues. CDR3 amino acids: CASSLSRRGDVNTEAFF. CDR3 DNA: TGTGCCAGCAGTTTATCGCGGAGGGGAGATGTGAACACTGAAGCTTTCTTT.

V usage is TRBV25-1 and J usage is TRBJ2-1; 7 nucleotides line up with TRBD2. CDR3 length: 16 amino acids. Unmatched junction bases numbered 9, after V lost 1 base and J lost 6 bases. Germline-derived CDR1 and CDR2 are MGHDK and SYGVNS. The CDR3 nucleotides are TGTGCCAGCAGTGAATTAGGGCGAGGGAGGGGCAATGAGCAGTTCTTC. Translating it yields CASSELGRGRGNEQFF.

The CDR3 bases are TGCAGCGTGAAGCCGCTAGCGGGAGGGGTCGATGAGCAGTTCTTC. It yields the protein CSVKPLAGGVDEQFF. The rearrangement links TRBV29-1 to TRBJ2-1, with TRBD2 matching 12 bases. V gave up 6 bases and J gave up 8 bases; unmatched junction bases: 11. Per the germline V gene, CDR1 is SQVTM and CDR2 is ANQGSEA. This CDR3 spans 15 amino acids.

The chain links TRBV5-4 to TRBJ2-3, with 7 nucleotides matching TRBD1. The V segment lost 5 bases and the J segment 0 bases; nucleotides outside the gene matches: 6. The CDR3 spans 15 residues. CDR1 SGHNT and CDR2 YYREEE come from the germline V gene (reference sequence). The CDR3 bases are TGTGCCAGCAGGCTGGACAGGACGAGCACAGATACGCAGTATTTT. Translation gives CASRLDRTSTDTQYF.

Details on this clone: Other DNA sequences in the same sample also yield this CDR3. The chain joins TRBV2 to TRBJ1-1; D is possibly TRBD1 (5 bases). The germline gives CDR1 SNHLY, CDR2 FYNNEI. The CDR3 covers 13 residues. V was cut by 4 bases and J by 3 bases, with 9 bases left in between. CDR3 DNA sequence: TGTGCCAGCAGTGGGCAGGGCGACACTGAAGCTTTCTTT. Its protein product is CASSGQGDTEAFF.

J is TRBJ2-7 and V is TRBV20-1; tentative D call: TRBD2 (5 bases). The CDR3 is 11 amino acids. Trimming removed 4 bases from V and 7 bases from J, with 11 bases in between. Germline V gene sequence: CDR1 DFQATT, CDR2 SNEGSKA (reference sequence). The CDR3 here is CSAMEVTEQYF. CDR3 nucleotides: TGCAGTGCTATGGAGGTGACGGAGCAGTACTTC.

The chain employs TRBV5-1 and TRBJ2-7; TRBD1 agrees at 7 bases. J was trimmed by 0 bases and V by 3 bases; bases with no gene match: 6. The germline CDR1 and CDR2 sequences are SGHRS and YFSETQ. The CDR3 is 15 residues long. CDR3 in DNA: TGCGCCAGCAGCTCAACAGGGGTTGGCTCCTACGAGCAGTACTTC. The encoded protein is CASSSTGVGSYEQYF.

The CDR3 loop reads CASSLAGTTSSYEQYF. CDR3 coding DNA: TGTGCCAGCAGCTTGGCCGGGACTACGAGCTCCTACGAGCAGTACTTC. The V gene is TRBV7-2, the J gene TRBJ2-7, with 7 bases aligning to TRBD2. The trim removed 3 bases at V and 0 bases at J, leaving 8 bases unmatched. CDR1 is SGHTA and CDR2 is FQGNSA in the germline V gene. This CDR3 comprises 16 residues.

The chain links TRBV4-3 to TRBJ2-3, with TRBD2 matching over 7 bases. Germline CDR1 is LGHNA and CDR2 is YSLEER. The CDR3 runs to 16 residues. Losses at the gene ends were 0 bases for V and 1 base for J; bases not matched to a gene: 4. DNA of the CDR3: TGCGCCAGCAGCCAAGAAGTAGCGGGCGGCACAGATACGCAGTATTTT. It is translated as CASSQEVAGGTDTQYF.

The V and J genes are TRBV6-1 and TRBJ1-6, with 10 positions matching TRBD1. The CDR3 extends over 16 amino acids. Germline lookup yields CDR1 MNHNS and CDR2 SASEGT. The junction had 8 bases not matched to a gene; V was cut back by 2 bases and J by 10 bases. DNA for the CDR3: TGTGCCAGCAGTGAAAGGTCCGGGACAGGGGACTCACCCCTCCACTTT. Protein: CASSERSGTGDSPLHF.

Notes on this clone: A junction boundary mismatches the germline segment, possibly from a read error. The same CDR3 arises from other DNA sequences in this sample as well. V and J are TRBV9 and TRBJ1-5, with D uncertain. The CDR3 has 13 residues. In germline, CDR1 is SGDLS, CDR2 YYNGEE. CDR3 DNA: TGTGCCAGCAGCGCAGGAGGCAACCAGCCCCAGCATTTT. This gives the protein CASSAGGNQPQHF.

The chain couples TRBV19 to TRBJ1-2; no definite D call. The CDR3 is 11 residues long. CDR1 LNHDA and CDR2 SQIVND come from the germline V gene (reference sequence). V lost 9 bases and J lost 5, with 10 bases in between. The CDR3 DNA reads as TGTGCCAGCGGGGAAGGTTATGGCTACACCTTC. Its translation is CASGEGYGYTF.

V usage is TRBV4-2 and J usage is TRBJ2-6; D is perhaps TRBD2 (5 bases). Trimming cost V 1 base and J 0 bases, with 7 bases left between them. The CDR3 covers 16 residues. Germline V gives CDR1 LGHNA, CDR2 YNFKEQ. CDR3 sequence: CASSQVEGSGANVLTF. The CDR3 nucleotides read TGTGCCAGCAGCCAAGTCGAGGGCTCTGGGGCCAACGTCCTGACTTTC.